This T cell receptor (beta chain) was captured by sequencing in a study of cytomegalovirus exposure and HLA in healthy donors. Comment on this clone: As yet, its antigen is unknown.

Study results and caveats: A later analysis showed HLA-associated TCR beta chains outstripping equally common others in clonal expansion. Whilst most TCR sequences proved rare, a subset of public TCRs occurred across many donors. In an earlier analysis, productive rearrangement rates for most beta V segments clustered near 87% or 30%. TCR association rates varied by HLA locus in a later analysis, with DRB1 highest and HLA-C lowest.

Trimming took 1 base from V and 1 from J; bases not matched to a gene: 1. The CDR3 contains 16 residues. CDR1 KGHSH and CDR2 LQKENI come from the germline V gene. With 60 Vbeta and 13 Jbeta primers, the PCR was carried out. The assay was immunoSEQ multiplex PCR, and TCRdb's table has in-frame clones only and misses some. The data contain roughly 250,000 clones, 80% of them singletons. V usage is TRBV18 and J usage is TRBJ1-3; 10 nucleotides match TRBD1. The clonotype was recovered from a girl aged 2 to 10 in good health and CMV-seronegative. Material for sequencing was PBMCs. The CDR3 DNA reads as TGTGCCAGCTCACCACAGGACAGGGGGTCTGGAAACACCATATATTTT. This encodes CASSPQDRGSGNTIYF.